The clone carrying this TCR beta chain was counted many times. Its specificity is unknown. This entry belongs to a study of regulatory T cells in long-lasting Graves disease. Building the TCR beta libraries relied on iRepertoire HTBI primers, and CDR3 regions underwent Arm-PCR. Each CDR3 protein is one row after TCRdb ran MiXCR on the multiplex PCR reads. Counted here are approximately 540,000 distinct CDR3 sequences, about 12% occurring once; the ten biggest clones make up 8% to 10%. Time point specified: newly diagnosed GD, antithyroid drugs for less than 3 months. The TCR library used RNA extracted from PBMCs. Those enrolled as patients came out of an endocrinology department in Xi'an, China. A blood draw put around 9 milliliters of peripheral blood into EDTA tubes. Points from the study as a whole: The study found lower TCR diversity in persistent Graves' patients than in newly diagnosed ones.

CDR1 is SEHNR, CDR2 FQNEAQ, per germline (reference sequence). V was pared by 5 bases and J by 4 bases, with 17 bases between. The CDR3 sequence is 16 residues long. These sequences were also reported in another study, on T cells in Graves' hyperthyroidism and ophthalmopathy. That work states: Stable hyperthyroidism: no ophthalmopathy progression over 18 months of follow-up.

The TCR was taken from a woman younger than 45 with Graves disease. The input for sequencing was peripheral blood mononuclear cells (PBMCs), taken at new diagnosis, from a patient treated with antithyroid drugs. The rearrangement links TRBV7-9 to TRBJ2-2; no reliable D call. CDR3 DNA: TGTGCCAGCAGCCCTGCAGAGGATTTGGGCACCGGGGAGCTGTTTTTT. Translating it yields CASSPAEDLGTGELFF.